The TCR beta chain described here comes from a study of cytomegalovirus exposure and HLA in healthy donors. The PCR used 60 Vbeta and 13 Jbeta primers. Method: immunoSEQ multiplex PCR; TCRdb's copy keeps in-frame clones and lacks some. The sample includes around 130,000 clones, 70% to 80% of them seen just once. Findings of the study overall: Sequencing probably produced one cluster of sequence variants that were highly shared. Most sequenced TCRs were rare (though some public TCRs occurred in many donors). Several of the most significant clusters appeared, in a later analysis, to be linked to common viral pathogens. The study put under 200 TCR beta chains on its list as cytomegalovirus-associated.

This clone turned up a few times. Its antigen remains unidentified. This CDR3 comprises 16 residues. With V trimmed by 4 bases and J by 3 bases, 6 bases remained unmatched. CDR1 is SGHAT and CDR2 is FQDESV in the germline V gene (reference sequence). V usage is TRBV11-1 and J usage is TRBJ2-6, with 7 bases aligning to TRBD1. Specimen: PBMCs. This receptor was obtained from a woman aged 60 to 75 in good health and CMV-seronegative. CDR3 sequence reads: CASSSSQGVGANVLTF. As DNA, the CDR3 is TGTGCCAGCAGCTCCTCCCAGGGGGTTGGGGCCAACGTCCTGACTTTC.